The entry below describes one T cell receptor (beta chain). The data originate from a study of T cells in localized non-small cell lung cancer. Clones were read by immunoSEQ multiplex PCR, and TCRdb kept only the in-frame ones, dropping some. The data show 20,000 to 25,000 clones, around 90% seen once. This CDR3 comprises 13 residues. The junction had 6 bases not matched to a gene; V was cut back by 3 bases and J by 10 bases. The germline CDR1 and CDR2 sequences are LGHNA and YSLEER. The TCR originated in a man aged 40-75 years with stage I squamous cell lung carcinoma. This sample comprised peripheral blood, obtained before any cancer treatment. The chain links TRBV4-3 to TRBJ1-2; 9 positions match TRBD1. The CDR3 spells CASSHPGTGFYTF. The CDR3 coding sequence is TGCGCCAGCAGCCATCCCGGGACAGGGTTCTACACCTTC.